Shown below are 17 T cell receptor beta chains from a single sample sequenced in a study of T-cell reconstitution after alpha-beta-depleted transplantation in children. Unique molecular identifiers were used in preparing the TCRbeta library. TCRdb re-called the PCR reads through MiXCR, storing one row per CDR3 protein. The repertoire has approximately 430,000 distinct CDR3 sequences, around 15% of them found once; the top ten carry less than 30%. Source: PBMCs, mostly from graft donor cells, taken 360 days after TCRalphabeta/CD19-depleted stem cell transplant. The receptors originated from a boy in the first two years of life who had a stem cell transplant for Wiskott-Aldrich syndrome, so the T cells may come from the graft donor.

At least ten counts were recorded for this clonotype. The chain carries TRBV25-1 and TRBJ2-1; 9 positions match TRBD2. The ends lost 8 bases at V and 3 bases at J; junction bases unmatched: 11. This CDR3 has 16 amino acids. Per the germline V gene, CDR1 is MGHDK and CDR2 is SYGVNS. The CDR3 region has the DNA TGTGCCAGCGGAGCGCATAGCGGGAGAGGCTACAATGAGCAGTTCTTC. Its translation is CASGAHSGRGYNEQFF.

The V and J genes are TRBV5-1 and TRBJ1-6; 9 nucleotides line up with TRBD1. Trimming cost V 0 bases and J 14 bases; bases outside gene matches: 6. Germline CDR1 SGHRS, CDR2 YFSETQ. This CDR3 comprises 14 residues. CDR3 protein: CASSLGTGVITLHF. As DNA, the CDR3 is TGCGCCAGCAGCTTGGGGACAGGGGTAATCACCCTCCACTTT.

The chain links TRBV9 to TRBJ1-1, with D tentatively TRBD1 (5 bases). The CDR3 is made up of 16 amino acids. Trimming took 3 bases from V and 5 from J, leaving 20 bases between them. CDR1 SGDLS and CDR2 YYNGEE come from the germline V gene. The CDR3 nucleotides are TGTGCCAGCAGCGCCTCGGGGGGGGTCCGGCAGACTGAAGCTTTCTTT. Its translation: CASSASGGVRQTEAFF. The full variable domain, its missing parts supplied by reference TRBV9 and TRBJ1-1, is DSGVTQTPKHLITATGQRVTLRCSPRSGDLSVYWYQQSLDQGLQFLIQYYNGEERAKGNILERFSAQQFPDLHSELNLSSLELGDSALYFCASSASGGVRQTEAFFGQGTRLTVV.

This clonotype occurred a few times. The genes are TRBV6-2 or TRBV6-3 and TRBJ2-7; 10 nucleotides line up with TRBD2. Germline CDR1 and CDR2: MNHEY and SVGEGT. Trimming removed 2 bases from V and 5 bases from J; junction bases left unmatched: 12. This CDR3 spans 17 amino acids. The CDR3 region has the DNA TGTGCCAGCAGTTACCAGGGACTAGCGACCCGCCGCGACGAGCAGTACTTC. It encodes CASSYQGLATRRDEQYF.

The J gene is TRBJ1-6, the V gene TRBV7-8; D uncertain. V lost 1 base, J lost 7 bases, and 17 bases lay in between. The germline CDR1 and CDR2 sequences are SGHVS and FQNEAQ. The CDR3 sequence is 17 residues long. CDR3 sequence: CASSLERSVDGNSPLHF. The CDR3 DNA sequence: TGTGCCAGCAGCTTAGAGCGTTCAGTCGATGGGAATTCACCCCTCCACTTT. Complete variable domain (other parts from reference TRBV7-8 and TRBJ1-6): GAGVSQSPRYKVAKRGQDVALRCDPISGHVSLFWYQQALGQGPEFLTYFQNEAQLDKSGLPSDRFFAERPEGSVSTLKIQRTQQEDSAVYLCASSLERSVDGNSPLHFGNGTRLTVT.

The V and J genes are TRBV20-1 and TRBJ2-5; D is undetermined. Germline V gives CDR1 DFQATT, CDR2 SNEGSKA (reference sequence). Trimming took 1 base from V and 5 from J, leaving 8 bases between them. The CDR3 extends over 12 amino acids. The CDR3 DNA reads as TGCAGTGCTAGAGTGATAGGGGAGACCCAGTACTTC. It is translated as CSARVIGETQYF.

This sequence joins TRBV12-3 or TRBV12-4 and TRBJ2-1, with 8 bases matching TRBD1. This CDR3 has 12 residues. The V and J ends lost 10 bases and 7 bases, in that order; junction bases with no gene match: 6. In DNA form, the CDR3 reads TGTGCCACCCTGACAGGGGTAAATGAGCAGTTCTTC. This sequence encodes CATLTGVNEQFF.

The V call is TRBV6-1, the J call TRBJ2-4, with a weak D call TRBD2 (6 bases). Trimming took 7 bases from V and 0 from J, leaving 16 bases between them. This CDR3 comprises 16 residues. The germline V gene encodes CDR1 MNHNS and CDR2 SASEGT. The DNA for the CDR3 is TGTGCCAGCACCCTGGGGGGTTTCGTAGCCAAAAACATTCAGTACTTC. It translates to CASTLGGFVAKNIQYF.

The J gene is TRBJ2-2, the V gene TRBV11-1; 12 bases are shared with TRBD1. J lost 4 bases, V lost 3 bases, and 9 bases had no gene match. CDR1 SGHAT and CDR2 FQDESV come from the germline V gene (reference sequence). The CDR3 length is 18 residues. The CDR3, as DNA: TGTGCCAGCAGCTTTAGCAGGGACAGGGGGCACAGCACCGGGGAGCTGTTTTTT. It specifies CASSFSRDRGHSTGELFF. The full variable domain, completed using reference TRBV11-1 and TRBJ2-2, is EAEVAQSPRYKITEKSQAVAFWCDPISGHATLYWYRQILGQGPELLVQFQDESVVDDSQLPKDRFSAERLKGVDSTLKIQPAELGDSAMYLCASSFSRDRGHSTGELFFGEGSRLTVL.

This clonotype came up a few times. The V gene is TRBV7-8, the J gene TRBJ2-1; D not certain. CDR1 is SGHVS, CDR2 FQNEAQ, per germline. The CDR3 runs to 12 residues. Trimming removed 6 bases from V and 6 bases from J, with 9 bases in between. In DNA form, the CDR3 reads TGTGCCAGCAGTAATTGGAGCAATGAGCAGTTCTTC. It specifies CASSNWSNEQFF. Using reference TRBV7-8 and TRBJ2-1 for the parts outside the CDR3, the full variable domain is GAGVSQSPRYKVAKRGQDVALRCDPISGHVSLFWYQQALGQGPEFLTYFQNEAQLDKSGLPSDRFFAERPEGSVSTLKIQRTQQEDSAVYLCASSNWSNEQFFGPGTRLTVL.

This clonotype was seen more than once but under ten times. This chain connects TRBV29-1 to TRBJ2-1; maybe TRBD2 (6 bases). Germline assignment: CDR1 SQVTM and CDR2 ANQGSEA. This CDR3 has 15 residues. Trimming pared 0 bases from V and 2 bases from J, leaving 11 bases between. CDR3: CSVEDTRGTYNEQFF. CDR3 DNA sequence: TGCAGCGTTGAAGATACGCGGGGCACCTACAATGAGCAGTTCTTC.

The chain has TRBV27 and TRBJ2-4; the D gene is possibly TRBD2 (5 bases). Germline V CDR1 and CDR2: MNHEY, SMNVEV (reference sequence). The CDR3 runs 13 residues. The V and J ends lost 6 bases and 8 bases respectively, with 14 bases between them. The CDR3 sequence is CASRTTRRDIQYF. The CDR3 nucleotides read TGTGCCAGCAGGACAACTAGACGAGACATTCAGTACTTC.

The chain links TRBV3-1 to TRBJ2-5, with 8 bases lining up with TRBD2. The CDR3 spans 15 residues. Germline V gene lookup returns CDR1 LGHDT and CDR2 YNNKEL (reference sequence). Germline trimming cut 3 bases from V and 4 bases from J; bases unmatched to any gene: 7. The CDR3 region has the DNA TGTGCCAGCAGCCATCCCGGGACTAGAGGAGAGACCCAGTACTTC. It is translated as CASSHPGTRGETQYF.

This clonotype was observed a handful of times. The rearrangement uses TRBV12-3 or TRBV12-4 and TRBJ2-7, with 12 bases identical to TRBD2. V trimming: 6 bases; J trimming: 5 bases; junction bases outside the gene matches: 8. The CDR3 spans 15 residues. This CDR3 reads CASSSLAGGIHEQYF. The DNA of the CDR3 is TGTGCCAGCAGCTCACTAGCGGGAGGCATCCACGAGCAGTACTTC.

Only a few counts were recorded for this clonotype. The rearrangement joins TRBV13 to TRBJ2-5; 11 bases fit TRBD1. The CDR3 totals 15 residues. The V segment lost 5 bases and the J segment 1 base; nucleotides outside the gene matches: 3. Per the germline V gene, CDR1 is PRHDT and CDR2 is FYEKMQ (reference sequence). This CDR3 reads CASSIGTGGQETQYF. CDR3 sequence (DNA): TGTGCCAGCAGCATCGGGACAGGGGGCCAAGAGACCCAGTACTTC.

The chain carries TRBV10-2 and TRBJ2-5; a possible D gene is TRBD2 (5 bases). V was clipped by 6 bases and J by 0 bases, with 11 bases between them. The CDR3 extends over 14 amino acids. Germline CDR1 WSHSY, CDR2 SAAADI. Here the CDR3 reads CASRLKRNQETQYF. CDR3 nucleotides: TGCGCCAGCAGATTAAAGCGGAACCAAGAGACCCAGTACTTC.

The rearrangement uses TRBV7-8 and TRBJ2-7, with TRBD1 as a possible D gene (6 bases). Germline V gene lookup returns CDR1 SGHVS and CDR2 FQNEAQ. The length of the CDR3 is 12 residues. V lost 3 bases to trimming and J lost 6 bases, with 9 bases between them. In DNA, the CDR3 is TGTGCCAGCAGCTTTCCACAGGGCGAGCAGTACTTC. This translates into CASSFPQGEQYF.